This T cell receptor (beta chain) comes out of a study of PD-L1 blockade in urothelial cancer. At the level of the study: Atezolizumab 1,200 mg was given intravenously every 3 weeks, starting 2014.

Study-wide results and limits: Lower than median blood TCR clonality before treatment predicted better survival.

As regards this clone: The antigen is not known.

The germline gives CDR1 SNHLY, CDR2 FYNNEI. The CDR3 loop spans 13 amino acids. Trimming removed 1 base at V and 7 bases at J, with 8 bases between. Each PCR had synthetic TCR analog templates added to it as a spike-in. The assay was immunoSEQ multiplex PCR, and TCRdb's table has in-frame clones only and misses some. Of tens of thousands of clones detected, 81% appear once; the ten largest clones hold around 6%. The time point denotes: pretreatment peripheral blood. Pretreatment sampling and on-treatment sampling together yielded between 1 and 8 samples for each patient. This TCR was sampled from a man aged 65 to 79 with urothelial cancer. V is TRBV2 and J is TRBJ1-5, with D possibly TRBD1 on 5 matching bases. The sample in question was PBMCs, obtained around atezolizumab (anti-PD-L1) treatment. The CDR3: CASSEEGQQPQHF. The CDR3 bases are TGTGCCAGCAGTGAAGAAGGACAACAGCCCCAGCATTTT.